This is a list of T cell receptor beta chains from one sample in a study of OX40 agonist ivuxolimab in advanced cancers. Some clones are missing from TCRdb's copy, which holds only in-frame ones; the method was immunoSEQ multiplex PCR. The repertoire consists of under 25,000 clones, with roughly 84% occurring once and the leading ten covering about a sixth. The specimen was CD4+ or CD8+ T cells sorted from blood, collected in a trial of the OX40 agonist ivuxolimab. Receptors originate from an adult with an advanced solid tumor such as melanoma, head and neck, liver or kidney cancer. Each CDR3 is given with its conserved first and last residue. D genes are given only for firm matches. Size tells how often a clone was seen (once, few, many) or the class of an expanded clone, and some rows leave it out.

J | D | V | size | DNA | CDR3
TRBJ1-1 | . | TRBV18 | . | TGTGCCAGCTCACCACCGTCGACGACGGAAGCTTTCTTT | CASSPPSTTEAFF
TRBJ2-2 | . | TRBV11-2 | once | TGTGCCAGCAGCTTAGCCGTGTTCACCGGGGAGCTGTTTTTT | CASSLAVFTGELFF
TRBJ1-3 | . | TRBV25-1 | once | TGTGCCAGCACCACTGGGGCAGGGGTCTCTGGAAACACCATATATTTT | CASTTGAGVSGNTIYF
TRBJ2-7 | TRBD1 | TRBV7-2 | . | TGTGCCAGCAGCAAGGACAGGGGGTGGATGTACGAGCAGTACTTC | CASSKDRGWMYEQYF
TRBJ2-5 | . | TRBV5-1 | . | TGCGCCAGCAGCTTGGGTGGGGAAGAGACCCAGTACTTC | CASSLGGEETQYF
TRBJ2-3 | TRBD2 | TRBV7-2 | . | TGTGCCAGCAGTGGGGACGCGGGGGGGACAGATACGCAGTATTTT | CASSGDAGGTDTQYF
TRBJ2-4 | TRBD1 | TRBV11-1 | . | TGTGCCAGCAGCTTTGACAGGGAATACATTCAGTACTTC | CASSFDREYIQYF
TRBJ1-2 | . | TRBV7-2 | . | TGTGCCAGCAGCTCCACGGGCCGGGCAGGGCGGGACTACACCTTC | CASSSTGRAGRDYTF
TRBJ2-1 | TRBD2 | TRBV7-9 | . | TGTGCCAGCAGCTTAGGAGGGACTAGCGGGGGAATCTCCTACAATGAGCAGTTCTTC | CASSLGGTSGGISYNEQFF
TRBJ2-6 | . | TRBV7-4 | . | TGTGCCAGCAGCTTAGTCGGGTCGGCCAACGTCCTGACTTTC | CASSLVGSANVLTF
TRBJ1-5 | . | TRBV6-1 | . | TGTGCCACGGGTAGCAATCAGCCCCAGCATTTT | CATGSNQPQHF
TRBJ2-2 | TRBD2 | TRBV6-6 | . | TGTGCCGTCGCGGGAGGCCCCGGGGAGCTGTTTTTT | CAVAGGPGELFF
TRBJ2-7 | . | TRBV30 | . | TGTGCCTGGAGTTCGGGGGCCCACTACGAGCAGTACTTC | CAWSSGAHYEQYF
TRBJ2-7 | TRBD2 | TRBV29-1 | . | TGCAGCGTTATCGCTAGCGGGGCCTTATGGGTCGAGCAGTACTTC | CSVIASGALWVEQYF
TRBJ1-2 | . | TRBV6-5 | . | TGTGCCAGCAGTTATACAGGGACCTATGGCTACACCTTC | CASSYTGTYGYTF
TRBJ1-5 | . | TRBV10-1 | . | TGCGCCAGCAATGTAGAGACGGGAAATCAGCCCCAGCATTTT | CASNVETGNQPQHF
TRBJ2-7 | TRBD2 | TRBV7-2 | . | TGTGCCAGCAGCCCGGCGGGGGTGTCCGAGCAGTACTTC | CASSPAGVSEQYF
TRBJ2-5 | . | TRBV4-1 | . | TGCGCCAGCAGCCAAGAGCTGACCGGGGTCGGCTTAATAGAGACCCAGTACTTC | CASSQELTGVGLIETQYF
TRBJ2-4 | . | TRBV10-2 | . | TGCGCCAGCAGTGAGATCCCAGGGGGGAGGGCCAAAAACATTCAGTACTTC | CASSEIPGGRAKNIQYF
TRBJ1-2 | TRBD1 | TRBV6-6 | few | TGTGCCAGCAGCCCGGACAGGGGGAGCTATGGCTACACCTTC | CASSPDRGSYGYTF
TRBJ2-3 | . | TRBV11-2 | . | TGTGCCAGCAGTCATCTTCCAGATACGCAGTATTTT | CASSHLPDTQYF
TRBJ2-1 | . | TRBV14 | . | TGTGCCAGCAGCCAATCGGGGGACGAGCAGTTCTTC | CASSQSGDEQFF
TRBJ2-5 | . | TRBV2 | once | TGTGCCAGCAGTGGAGGGGGAGCAGAGACCCAGTACTTC | CASSGGGAETQYF
TRBJ2-1 | . | TRBV5-1 | few | TGCGCCAGCAGCCCTGTCTGGGGGGCCAGGCAGAATGAGCAGTTCTTC | CASSPVWGARQNEQFF
TRBJ2-1 | . | TRBV13 | . | TGTGCCAGCAGCACAAAACCCCAAGATGAGCAGTTCTTC | CASSTKPQDEQFF
TRBJ1-1 | . | TRBV10-3 | . | TGTGCCATCAGTGAGTCCGGGTCGAGCACTGAAGCTTTCTTT | CAISESGSSTEAFF